These 30 T cell receptor beta chains originate from one sample sequenced in a study of cytomegalovirus exposure and HLA in healthy donors. Profiled with immunoSEQ multiplex PCR; TCRdb holds only in-frame clones, not every one. This sample has under 140,000 clones, with roughly nine tenths found just once. The specimen was PBMCs. The receptors were gathered from a young woman in good health and CMV-seronegative.

J is TRBJ2-1 and V is TRBV11-3; D unresolved. The CDR3 consists of 14 residues. Trimming took off 4 bases at V and 3 bases at J, with 10 bases between the two ends. The germline gives CDR1 SGHNT, CDR2 YENEEA. The CDR3 sequence: CASSSDSVYNEQFF. The CDR3 nucleotides read TGTGCCAGCAGCTCAGATTCCGTCTACAATGAGCAGTTCTTC.

This chain joins TRBV5-1 and TRBJ2-1; 7 bases align to TRBD2. CDR1 is SGHRS, CDR2 YFSETQ, per germline. There are 15 residues in the CDR3. Unmatched junction bases numbered 4, after V lost 0 bases and J lost 4 bases. The CDR3 here is CASSLEASGYNEQFF. The DNA for the CDR3 is TGCGCCAGCAGCTTGGAAGCTAGCGGATACAATGAGCAGTTCTTC.

The V gene is TRBV6-6, the J gene TRBJ2-7; 9 nucleotides agree with TRBD1. Germline V gene lookup returns CDR1 MNHNY and CDR2 SVGAGI (reference sequence). The V segment lost 4 bases and the J segment 4 bases; nucleotides outside the gene matches: 5. This CDR3 comprises 14 residues. In nucleotides, the CDR3 is TGTGCCAGCAGTTTTGACAGGGGGGGGTACGAGCAGTACTTC. Residues: CASSFDRGGYEQYF.

V is TRBV9 and J is TRBJ2-2; 7 bases are shared with TRBD2. Germline V CDR1 and CDR2: SGDLS, YYNGEE. J gave up 1 base and V 5 bases, and 8 bases lay outside the gene matches. This CDR3 contains 16 residues. CDR3 bases: TGTGCCAGCAGTGGGACTCGGGGGGTGAACACCGGGGAGCTGTTTTTT. Residues: CASSGTRGVNTGELFF. The entire variable domain, with the rest obtained from reference TRBV9 and TRBJ2-2, is as follows: DSGVTQTPKHLITATGQRVTLRCSPRSGDLSVYWYQQSLDQGLQFLIQYYNGEERAKGNILERFSAQQFPDLHSELNLSSLELGDSALYFCASSGTRGVNTGELFFGEGSRLTVL.

This rearrangement joins TRBV5-5 to TRBJ2-2; tentative D call: TRBD2 (6 bases). Germline-derived CDR1 and CDR2 are SGHKS and YYEKEE (reference sequence). The CDR3 is 13 residues long. The germline V and J ends were trimmed by 2 bases and 8 bases, with 10 bases remaining between them. The CDR3 DNA reads TGTGCCAGCAGCTTATCGGGGGAAGGGGAGCTGTTTTTT. This translates into CASSLSGEGELFF.

This clone has more than one count but fewer than ten. The chain employs TRBV4-2 and TRBJ1-5; 10 nucleotides align to TRBD1. The CDR3 extends over 17 amino acids. Germline-derived CDR1 and CDR2 are LGHNA and YNFKEQ. After removal of 4 bases from V and 2 bases from J, the junction contained 8 bases not matched to a gene. CDR3: CASSRETGGSGNQPQHF. The CDR3 DNA reads TGTGCCAGCAGCCGGGAGACAGGGGGCTCTGGCAATCAGCCCCAGCATTTT.

V gene TRBV28 combines with J gene TRBJ2-5; a weak D match, TRBD1 (6 bases). The CDR3 contains 15 residues. Trimming left V 5 bases short and J 1 base short, with 14 bases between. From germline, CDR1 is MDHEN and CDR2 SYDVKM. The CDR3 sequence: CASSPNRDLQETQYF. The DNA of the CDR3 is TGTGCCAGCAGTCCTAACAGGGACCTCCAAGAGACCCAGTACTTC.

Only one count was recorded for this clone. The gene calls are TRBV21-1 and TRBJ2-7; the D call in the table, TRBD1, was not verified against the DNA. TRBV21-1 is assigned pseudogene status. The CDR3 consists of 15 residues. The CDR3 region has the DNA TGTGCCAGCAGCAAAGCGCAGCAGGGGTGGGAGGAGCAGTACTTC. Amino acids: CASSKAQQGWEEQYF.

CDR3 in DNA: TGTGCCAGCAGTTACGACAGGAGCTCTGGAAACACCATATATTTT. Its protein is CASSYDRSSGNTIYF. This rearrangement joins TRBV6-5 to TRBJ1-3, with D tentatively TRBD1 (6 bases). CDR1 is MNHEY and CDR2 is SVGAGI in the germline V gene. This CDR3 has 15 residues. Deletions cut 2 bases from V and 0 bases from J, with 8 bases between.

The CDR3 nucleotides are TGTGCCAGTCAGGGGACAGCCAAGGATGGCTACACCTTC. Amino acids: CASQGTAKDGYTF. The rearrangement joins TRBV11-2 to TRBJ1-2; TRBD1 agrees at 7 bases. The V gene's germline CDR1 is SGHAT and CDR2 FQNNGV. V lost 9 bases and J lost 6; bases outside the gene matches: 10. CDR3 length: 13 amino acids.

This clone was detected a few times. CDR3 protein: CASSPGQAYEQYF. The CDR3 DNA is TGCGCCAGCAGCCCTGGACAGGCCTACGAGCAGTACTTC. This chain connects TRBV4-1 to TRBJ2-7, with TRBD1 identical over 7 bases. The CDR3 extends over 13 amino acids. Germline V CDR1 and CDR2: MGHRA, YSYEKL. Trimming cost V 4 bases and J 2 bases; bases outside gene matches: 2.

The V gene is TRBV4-1, the J gene TRBJ1-6; the match to TRBD1 covers 10 bases. The CDR3 extends over 16 amino acids. Germline-derived CDR1 and CDR2 are MGHRA and YSYEKL. With V trimmed by 3 bases and J by 9 bases, 8 bases remained unmatched. This CDR3 reads CASSHGARDRGSPLHF. The CDR3 DNA reads as TGCGCCAGCAGCCACGGGGCCCGGGACAGGGGTTCACCCCTCCACTTT.

The chain joins TRBV29-1 to TRBJ2-1, with 8 bases that match TRBD2. Trimming removed 5 bases from V and 8 bases from J; junction bases left unmatched: 5. The CDR3 is 12 residues long. The germline gives CDR1 SQVTM, CDR2 ANQGSEA. CDR3 protein: CSVLAGLDEQFF. In DNA form, the CDR3 reads TGCAGCGTTTTAGCGGGACTTGATGAGCAGTTCTTC.

The chain uses TRBV6-1 and TRBJ1-4, with D unresolved. The CDR3 totals 15 residues. The germline CDR1 and CDR2 sequences are MNHNS and SASEGT. Trimming shortened V by 10 bases and J by 0 bases, and 15 bases separated the two germline ends. CDR3 sequence reads: CAIALLLATNEKLFF. The CDR3 DNA reads as TGTGCCATCGCGCTATTGCTAGCAACTAATGAAAAACTGTTTTTT.

The chain combines TRBV29-1 with TRBJ2-7; no firm D call. CDR3 size: 11 residues. Trimming removed 7 bases from V and 2 bases from J, with 9 bases in between. Germline lookup yields CDR1 SQVTM and CDR2 ANQGSEA. CDR3 amino acids: CSAPGPYEQYF. In nucleotides, the CDR3 is TGCAGCGCTCCGGGTCCCTACGAGCAGTACTTC.

This rearrangement joins TRBV9 to TRBJ1-2; perhaps TRBD1 as D (5 bases). In germline, CDR1 is SGDLS, CDR2 YYNGEE. The CDR3 sequence is 17 residues long. Trimming shortened V by 4 bases and J by 10 bases, and 29 bases separated the two germline ends. CDR3 sequence (DNA): TGTGCCAGCAGCCTCCCCGATATAAAGGGGCTCTCAACTGACTACACCTTC. Residues: CASSLPDIKGLSTDYTF.

The V and J genes are TRBV4-2 and TRBJ2-5; D uncertain. Per the germline V gene, CDR1 is LGHNA and CDR2 is YNFKEQ. The CDR3 extends over 15 amino acids. V was cut by 0 bases and J by 5 bases, with 13 bases left in between. The DNA for the CDR3 is TGTGCCAGCAGCCAAGATTCGCCGAGCCGGGAGACCCAGTACTTC. It specifies CASSQDSPSRETQYF.

The gene calls are TRBV28 and TRBJ1-1; weak D call: TRBD1 (5 bases). V was clipped by 6 bases and J by 0 bases, with 14 bases between them. The germline V gene has CDR1 MDHEN and CDR2 SYDVKM. CDR3 length equals 15 residues. For the CDR3, the DNA is TGTGCCAGCAGGACCGCCGGGGGATTGAACACTGAAGCTTTCTTT. As protein: CASRTAGGLNTEAFF.

CDR3 in amino acids: CASSQSTGNYTF. In DNA, the CDR3 is TGCGCCAGCAGTCAATCGACGGGGAATTACACCTTC. The chain combines TRBV23-1 with TRBJ1-2; the D is unclear. TRBV23-1 is an ORF; its function is uncertain. The CDR3 has 12 residues. V dropped 0 bases and J dropped 11 bases, with 10 bases sitting between them.

The chain employs TRBV19 and TRBJ2-7; no clear D gene. CDR3 size: 14 residues. V lost 2 bases and J 0 bases, leaving 8 bases between the germline ends. CDR1 is LNHDA and CDR2 is SQIVND in the germline V gene (reference sequence). CDR3 coding DNA: TGTGCCAGTAGTATAACCTCTAGCTCCTACGAGCAGTACTTC. It translates to CASSITSSSYEQYF.

This clone showed up just a few times. The gene calls are TRBV15 and TRBJ2-3, with D unclear. Between the trimmed V and J ends, which lost 4 bases and 7 bases, there was a span of 12 bases. CDR3 length: 13 amino acids. Germline CDR1 is LNHNV and CDR2 is YYDKDF (reference sequence). This chain's CDR3 is CATSTGEVHTQYF. The CDR3 bases are TGTGCCACCAGCACCGGAGAAGTCCATACGCAGTATTTT.

This clone appeared a single time. This chain connects TRBV27 to TRBJ2-7, with 7 bases that match TRBD1. The CDR3 spans 15 residues. The V gene's germline CDR1 is MNHEY and CDR2 SMNVEV (reference sequence). V shed 6 bases and J 0 bases; nucleotides not matched to a gene: 8. CDR3 sequence (DNA): TGTGCCAGCAGCATGAGACAGGGTCTCTCCTACGAGCAGTACTTC. Translating gives CASSMRQGLSYEQYF.

This chain connects TRBV7-2 to TRBJ1-2; maybe TRBD1 (5 bases). Germline CDR1 and CDR2: SGHTA and FQGNSA. V was pared by 5 bases and J by 8 bases, with 21 bases between. The CDR3 is 15 amino acids. In DNA, the CDR3 is TGTGCCAGCAGCCCGGAGGGACGCGGCATGGGGGGCTACACCTTC. Its protein product is CASSPEGRGMGGYTF.

The V call is TRBV11-2, the J call TRBJ2-5; D uncertain. The CDR3 spans 13 residues. Trimming cost V 5 bases and J 5 bases, with 12 bases left between them. Germline V gene sequence: CDR1 SGHAT, CDR2 FQNNGV. CDR3 coding DNA: TGTGCCAGCAGCGGAGTTCATGAGGAGACCCAGTACTTC. Residues: CASSGVHEETQYF. Full variable domain (missing parts from reference TRBV11-2 and TRBJ2-5): EAGVAQSPRYKIIEKRQSVAFWCNPISGHATLYWYQQILGQGPKLLIQFQNNGVVDDSQLPKDRFSAERLKGVDSTLKIQPAKLEDSAVYLCASSGVHEETQYFGPGTRLLVL.

The chain carries TRBV2 and TRBJ2-7, with a possible D match to TRBD2 (6 bases). Germline CDR1 SNHLY, CDR2 FYNNEI. This CDR3 has 15 amino acids. Trimming left V 7 bases short and J 4 bases short, with 20 bases between. In DNA, the CDR3 is TGTGCCAGCACCACCGCGGGCGGGAAGGGGTACGAGCAGTACTTC. This codes for CASTTAGGKGYEQYF. Variable domain in full (rest from reference TRBV2 and TRBJ2-7): EPEVTQTPSHQVTQMGQEVILRCVPISNHLYFYWYRQILGQKVEFLVSFYNNEISEKSEIFDDQFSVERPDGSNFTLKIRSTKLEDSAMYFCASTTAGGKGYEQYFGPGTRLTVT.

The V call is TRBV2, the J call TRBJ1-2; D unclear. Trimming took off 8 bases at V and 2 bases at J, with 15 bases between the two ends. In germline, CDR1 is SNHLY, CDR2 FYNNEI. The CDR3 sequence is 14 residues long. Written as DNA, the CDR3 is TGTGCCAGCCGTGCCATACGGGAGAACTATGGCTACACCTTC. The encoded protein is CASRAIRENYGYTF.

The chain has TRBV5-4 and TRBJ2-3; possibly TRBD2 for D (6 bases). From germline, CDR1 is SGHNT and CDR2 YYREEE (reference sequence). V was cut by 9 bases and J by 0 bases, with 26 bases left in between. This CDR3 region has 18 residues. Here the CDR3 reads CAIKAQRLGGISTDTQYF. In nucleotides, the CDR3 is TGTGCCATCAAGGCCCAGCGTTTAGGAGGGATAAGCACAGATACGCAGTATTTT. The full variable domain, rest sourced from reference TRBV5-4 and TRBJ2-3, is ETGVTQSPTHLIKTRGQQVTLRCSSQSGHNTVSWYQQALGQGPQFIFQYYREEENGRGNFPPRFSGLQFPNYSSELNVNALELDDSALYLCAIKAQRLGGISTDTQYFGPGTRLTVL.

The V and J genes are TRBV4-2 and TRBJ1-2; the match to TRBD1 covers 7 bases. V was pared by 4 bases and J by 5 bases, with 10 bases of the junction left unmatched. The germline CDR1 and CDR2 sequences are LGHNA and YNFKEQ. This CDR3 contains 15 residues. The chain's CDR3 is CASSPRDSEYYGYTF. CDR3 sequence (DNA): TGTGCCAGCAGCCCCAGGGACAGCGAATATTATGGCTACACCTTC.

This rearrangement joins TRBV7-9 to TRBJ2-7; D is ambiguous. Trimming took 5 bases from V and 2 from J, leaving 25 bases between them. Germline CDR1 and CDR2: SEHNR and FQNEAQ (reference sequence). The CDR3 length is 18 residues. This CDR3 reads CASSREHGPPQNPYEQYF. For the CDR3, the DNA is TGTGCCAGCAGCCGAGAGCATGGTCCGCCCCAAAACCCCTACGAGCAGTACTTC.

The chain joins TRBV7-6 to TRBJ2-7, with TRBD2 matching over 9 bases. The trim removed 1 base at V and 1 base at J, leaving 2 bases unmatched. Germline lookup yields CDR1 SGHVS and CDR2 FNYEAQ. This CDR3 contains 15 residues. CDR3 sequence (DNA): TGTGCCAGCAGCTTAGAGGCGGGAGGGTCCTACGAGCAGTACTTC. Translating it yields CASSLEAGGSYEQYF.